This T cell receptor beta chain is drawn from a study of blood T cell repertoires in COVID-19. Overall study context: Nucleic acid was either cDNA or gDNA, and it came from T cells, B-cell-depleted T cells, or PBMCs.

The CDR3 is made up of 13 amino acids. V lost 4 bases, J lost 9 bases, and 8 bases stayed unmatched. Germline lookup yields CDR1 LGHDT and CDR2 YNNKEL (reference sequence). Only in-frame clones appear in the TCRdb table, and some are missing; sequencing was by immunoSEQ multiplex PCR. This table has fewer than 300,000 clones, roughly 87% appearing once. Sequenced material: peripheral blood. This receptor was taken from a human donor in a cohort sampled during active COVID-19. The chain links TRBV3-1 (or the pseudogene TRBV3-2) to TRBJ2-5; 7 bases match TRBD1. The chain's CDR3 is CASSPRQGLAQYF. The CDR3 DNA sequence: TGTGCCAGCAGCCCGAGACAGGGTTTGGCCCAGTACTTC.